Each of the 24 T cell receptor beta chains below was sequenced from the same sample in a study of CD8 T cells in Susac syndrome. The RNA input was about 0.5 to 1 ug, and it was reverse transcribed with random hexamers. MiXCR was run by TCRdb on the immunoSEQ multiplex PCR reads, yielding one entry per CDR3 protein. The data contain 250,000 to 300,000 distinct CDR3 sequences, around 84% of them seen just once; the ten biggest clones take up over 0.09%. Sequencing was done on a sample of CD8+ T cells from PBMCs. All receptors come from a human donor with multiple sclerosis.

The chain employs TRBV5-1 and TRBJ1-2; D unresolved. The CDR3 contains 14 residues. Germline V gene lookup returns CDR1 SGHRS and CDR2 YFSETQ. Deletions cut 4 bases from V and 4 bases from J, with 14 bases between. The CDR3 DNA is TGCGCCAGCAGCGAGGGCGGGAGTAGCTATGGCTACACCTTC. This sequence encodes CASSEGGSSYGYTF.

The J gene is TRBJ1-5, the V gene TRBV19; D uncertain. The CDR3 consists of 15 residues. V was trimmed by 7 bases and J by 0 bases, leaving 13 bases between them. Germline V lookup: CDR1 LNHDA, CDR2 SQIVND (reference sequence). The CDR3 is CASTWRPSSNQPQHF. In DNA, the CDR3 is TGTGCCAGTACGTGGCGGCCGTCTAGCAATCAGCCCCAGCATTTT.

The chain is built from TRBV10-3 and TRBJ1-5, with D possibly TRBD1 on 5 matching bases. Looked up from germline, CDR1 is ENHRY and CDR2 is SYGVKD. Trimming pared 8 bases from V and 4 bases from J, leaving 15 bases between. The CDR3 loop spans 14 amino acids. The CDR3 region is CAIPRDSHNQPQHF. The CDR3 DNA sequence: TGTGCCATCCCCAGGGACTCCCATAATCAGCCCCAGCATTTT.

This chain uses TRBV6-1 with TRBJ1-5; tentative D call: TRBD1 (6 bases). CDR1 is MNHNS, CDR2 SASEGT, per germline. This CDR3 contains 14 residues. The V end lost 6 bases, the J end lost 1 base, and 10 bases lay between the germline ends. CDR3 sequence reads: CASRQGPSNQPQHF. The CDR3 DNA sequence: TGTGCCAGCAGACAGGGACCGAGCAATCAGCCCCAGCATTTT.

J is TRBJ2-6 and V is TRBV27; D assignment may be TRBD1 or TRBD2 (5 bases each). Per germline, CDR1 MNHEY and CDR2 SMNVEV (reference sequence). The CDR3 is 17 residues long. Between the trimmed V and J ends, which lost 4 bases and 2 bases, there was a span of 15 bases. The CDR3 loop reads CASSSGAVSTGANVLTF. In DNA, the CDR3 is TGTGCCAGCAGTTCCGGGGCGGTATCGACTGGGGCCAACGTCCTGACTTTC.

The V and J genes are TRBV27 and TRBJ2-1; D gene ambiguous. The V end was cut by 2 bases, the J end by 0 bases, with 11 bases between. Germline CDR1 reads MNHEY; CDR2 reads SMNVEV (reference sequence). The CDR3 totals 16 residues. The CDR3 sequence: CASSLLPPSSYNEQFF. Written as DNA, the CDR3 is TGTGCCAGCAGTTTACTCCCTCCAAGCTCCTACAATGAGCAGTTCTTC.

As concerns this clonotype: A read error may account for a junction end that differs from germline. CDR3 in amino acids: CASSIRIAGTYNDQFF. CDR3 nucleotide sequence: TGTGCCAGCTCCATAAGGATAGCGGGGACCTACAATGATCAGTTCTTC. This chain connects TRBV2 to TRBJ2-1, with TRBD2 matching 8 bases. The CDR3 has 16 amino acids. CDR1 and CDR2 (germline): SNHLY, FYNNEI.

The CDR3 reads CASSEGTSGRDEQFF. CDR3 nucleotide sequence: TGTGCCAGCAGTGAGGGGACTAGCGGTCGAGATGAGCAGTTCTTC. This sequence joins TRBV2 and TRBJ2-1; TRBD2 matches 11 bases. With V trimmed by 3 bases and J by 8 bases, 6 bases remained unmatched. Per the germline V gene, CDR1 is SNHLY and CDR2 is FYNNEI. The CDR3 is 15 residues long.

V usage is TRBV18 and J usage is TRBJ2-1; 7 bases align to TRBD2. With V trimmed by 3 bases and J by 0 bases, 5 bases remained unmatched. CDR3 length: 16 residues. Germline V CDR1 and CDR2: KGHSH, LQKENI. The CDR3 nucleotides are TGTGCCAGCTCACCCAATCGGGAGGCCTCCTACAATGAGCAGTTCTTC. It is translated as CASSPNREASYNEQFF.

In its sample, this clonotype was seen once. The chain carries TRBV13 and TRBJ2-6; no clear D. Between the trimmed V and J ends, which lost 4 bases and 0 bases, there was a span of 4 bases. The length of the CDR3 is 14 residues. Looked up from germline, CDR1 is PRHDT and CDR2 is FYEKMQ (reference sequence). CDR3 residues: CASSSGSGANVLTF. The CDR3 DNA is TGTGCCAGCAGCTCAGGCTCTGGGGCCAACGTCCTGACTTTC.

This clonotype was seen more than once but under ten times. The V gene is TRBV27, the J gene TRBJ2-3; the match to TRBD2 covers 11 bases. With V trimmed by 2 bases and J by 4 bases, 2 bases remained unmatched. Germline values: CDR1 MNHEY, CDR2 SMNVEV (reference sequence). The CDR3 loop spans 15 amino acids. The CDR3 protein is CASSLLAGGPDTQYF. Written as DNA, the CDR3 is TGTGCCAGCAGTTTACTAGCGGGAGGCCCAGATACGCAGTATTTT.

CDR3 DNA sequence: TGTGCCAGCAGCCAGAGGATGGGGACGTCAGACGAGCAGTACTTC. It specifies CASSQRMGTSDEQYF. The rearrangement joins TRBV4-2 to TRBJ2-7; D tentatively reads TRBD1 or TRBD2 (5 bases each). Germline CDR1 LGHNA, CDR2 YNFKEQ. V lost 3 bases and J 5 bases, leaving 17 bases between the germline ends. The CDR3 totals 15 residues.

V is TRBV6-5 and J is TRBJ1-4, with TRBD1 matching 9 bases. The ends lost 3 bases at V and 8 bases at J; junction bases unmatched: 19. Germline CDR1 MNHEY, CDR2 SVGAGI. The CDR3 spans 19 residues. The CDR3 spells CASSYFSGTGPPRVEKLFF. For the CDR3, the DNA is TGTGCCAGCAGTTATTTCTCCGGGACAGGGCCCCCAAGGGTGGAAAAACTGTTTTTT.

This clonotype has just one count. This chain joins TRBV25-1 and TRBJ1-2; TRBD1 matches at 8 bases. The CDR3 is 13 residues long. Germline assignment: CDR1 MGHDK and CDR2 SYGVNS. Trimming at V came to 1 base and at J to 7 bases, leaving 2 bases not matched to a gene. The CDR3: CASSEWTGFGYTF. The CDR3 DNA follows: TGTGCCAGCAGTGAATGGACAGGGTTTGGCTACACCTTC.

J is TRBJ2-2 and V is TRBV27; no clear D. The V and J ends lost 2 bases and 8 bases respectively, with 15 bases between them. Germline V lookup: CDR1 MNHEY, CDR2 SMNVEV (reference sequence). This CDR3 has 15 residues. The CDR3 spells CASSLGVQPRGELFF. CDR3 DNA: TGTGCCAGCAGTTTAGGCGTACAGCCGAGAGGGGAGCTGTTTTTT.

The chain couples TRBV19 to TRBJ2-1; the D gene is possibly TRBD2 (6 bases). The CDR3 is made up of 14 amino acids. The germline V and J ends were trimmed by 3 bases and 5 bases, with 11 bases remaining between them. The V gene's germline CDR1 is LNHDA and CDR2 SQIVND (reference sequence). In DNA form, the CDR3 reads TGTGCCAGTAGTATCCCGGGACTGAACAATGAGCAGTTCTTC. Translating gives CASSIPGLNNEQFF.

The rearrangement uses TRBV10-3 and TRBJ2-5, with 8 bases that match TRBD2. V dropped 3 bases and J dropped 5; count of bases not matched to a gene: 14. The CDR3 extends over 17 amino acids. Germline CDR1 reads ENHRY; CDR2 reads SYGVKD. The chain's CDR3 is CAISDLDGGRLLETQYF. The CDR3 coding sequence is TGTGCCATCAGTGACTTGGACGGCGGGAGGTTGTTGGAGACCCAGTACTTC.

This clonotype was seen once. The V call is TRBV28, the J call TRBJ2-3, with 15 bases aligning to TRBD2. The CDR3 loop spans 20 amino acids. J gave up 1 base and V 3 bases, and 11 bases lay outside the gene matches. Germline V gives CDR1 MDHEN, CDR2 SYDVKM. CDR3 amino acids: CASSFEGLAGGPIGTDTQYF. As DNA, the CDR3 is TGTGCCAGCAGTTTTGAAGGACTAGCGGGAGGGCCTATTGGCACAGATACGCAGTATTTT.

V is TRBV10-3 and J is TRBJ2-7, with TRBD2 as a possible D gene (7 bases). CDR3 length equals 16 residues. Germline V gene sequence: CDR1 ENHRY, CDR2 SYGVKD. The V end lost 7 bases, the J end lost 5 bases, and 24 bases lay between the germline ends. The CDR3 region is CAIKPLRGAPDNEQYF. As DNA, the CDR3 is TGTGCCATCAAGCCACTTCGGGGGGCTCCGGATAACGAGCAGTACTTC.

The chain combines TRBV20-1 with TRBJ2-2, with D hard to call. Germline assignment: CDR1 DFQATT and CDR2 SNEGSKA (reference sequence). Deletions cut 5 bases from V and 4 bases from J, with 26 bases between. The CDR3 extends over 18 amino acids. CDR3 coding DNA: TGCAGTGCTCCCCTTATTAAGACGGGCCTAAGAGGCACCGGGGAGCTGTTTTTT. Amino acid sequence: CSAPLIKTGLRGTGELFF.

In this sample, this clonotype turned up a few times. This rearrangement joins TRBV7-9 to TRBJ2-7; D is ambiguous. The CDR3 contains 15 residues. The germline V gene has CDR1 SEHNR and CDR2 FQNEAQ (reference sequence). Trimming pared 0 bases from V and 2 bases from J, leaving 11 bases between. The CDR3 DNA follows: TGTGCCAGCAGCTTAGCGGAGATATCGGCCTACGAGCAGTACTTC. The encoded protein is CASSLAEISAYEQYF.

CDR3 bases: TGTGCCAGCAGCATGCCGGGCAGCACAGATACGCAGTATTTT. Protein: CASSMPGSTDTQYF. This sequence joins TRBV7-9 and TRBJ2-3; no reliable D call. The CDR3 loop spans 14 amino acids. Trimming took 5 bases from V and 0 from J, leaving 9 bases between them. From germline, CDR1 is SEHNR and CDR2 FQNEAQ (reference sequence).

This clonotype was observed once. The DNA of the CDR3 is TGTGCCAGCAGCCCTGGAGCGGTTCTTTCGGAGGGGTCCTACGAGCAGTACTTC. Residues: CASSPGAVLSEGSYEQYF. The V call is TRBV7-8, the J call TRBJ2-7; perhaps TRBD2 as D (6 bases). The germline V and J ends were trimmed by 5 bases and 1 base, with 24 bases remaining between them. The germline gives CDR1 SGHVS, CDR2 FQNEAQ. The CDR3 extends over 18 amino acids.

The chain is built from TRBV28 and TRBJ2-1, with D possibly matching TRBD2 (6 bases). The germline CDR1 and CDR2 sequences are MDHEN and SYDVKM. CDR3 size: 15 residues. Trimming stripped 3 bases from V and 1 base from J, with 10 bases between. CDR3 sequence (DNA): TGTGCCAGCAGTTTCGGGAGACGGTCCTACAATGAGCAGTTCTTC. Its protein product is CASSFGRRSYNEQFF.